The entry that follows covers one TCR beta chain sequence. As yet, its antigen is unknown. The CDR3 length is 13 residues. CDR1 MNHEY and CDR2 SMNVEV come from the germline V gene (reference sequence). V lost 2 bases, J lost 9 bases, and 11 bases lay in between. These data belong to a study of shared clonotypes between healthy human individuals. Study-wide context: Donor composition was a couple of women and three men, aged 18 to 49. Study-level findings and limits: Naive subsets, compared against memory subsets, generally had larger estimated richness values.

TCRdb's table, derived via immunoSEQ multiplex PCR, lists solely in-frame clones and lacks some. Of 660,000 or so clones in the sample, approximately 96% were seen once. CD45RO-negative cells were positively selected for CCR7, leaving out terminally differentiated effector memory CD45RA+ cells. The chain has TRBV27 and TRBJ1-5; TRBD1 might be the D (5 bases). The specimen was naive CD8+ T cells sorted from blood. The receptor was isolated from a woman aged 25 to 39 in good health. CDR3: CASSLRGERPQHF. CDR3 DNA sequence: TGTGCCAGCAGTTTACGAGGGGAGCGGCCCCAGCATTTT.